This T cell receptor (beta chain) was obtained from a study of T-cell memory formation after mild COVID-19. About the study: Clusters were largely donor specific. Study results and limitations: The study found balanced CD4/CD8 in clones contracting day 15 to 85 and a CD4+ lean in later expanders.

A remark on this clonotype: What it binds is unknown.

The germline V gene encodes CDR1 DFQATT and CDR2 SNEGSKA (reference sequence). The trim removed 4 bases at V and 5 bases at J, leaving 10 bases unmatched. CDR3 length equals 15 residues. TCRdb re-analysed the 5' RACE reads in MiXCR, keeping a single row per CDR3 protein. The data contain fewer than 150,000 distinct CDR3 sequences, about 20% of them singletons. The gene calls are TRBV20-1 and TRBJ1-1; 10 nucleotides line up with TRBD1. The sample was PBMCs or a T cell subset sorted from them (not recorded which). The TCR sequence derives from a man between 18 and 35 years old who had mild COVID-19 (a few samples of this study predate the infection). Cell type and time point are not known. The CDR3 here is CSATTGGGVGTEAFF. In DNA form, the CDR3 reads TGCAGTGCTACGACAGGGGGCGGGGTTGGGACTGAAGCTTTCTTT.